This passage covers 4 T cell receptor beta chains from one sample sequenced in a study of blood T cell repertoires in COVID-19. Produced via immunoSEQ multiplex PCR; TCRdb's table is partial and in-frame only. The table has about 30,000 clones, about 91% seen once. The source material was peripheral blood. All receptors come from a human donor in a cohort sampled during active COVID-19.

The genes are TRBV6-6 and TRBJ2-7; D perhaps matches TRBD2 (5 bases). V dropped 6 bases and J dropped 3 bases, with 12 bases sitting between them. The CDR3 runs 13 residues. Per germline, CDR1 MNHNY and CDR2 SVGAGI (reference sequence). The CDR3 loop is CASSHGRDYEQYF. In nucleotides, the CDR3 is TGTGCCAGCAGCCACGGACGGGACTACGAGCAGTACTTC.

The CDR3 loop reads CASSLEGGGNYEQYF. DNA of the CDR3: TGTGCCAGCAGCTTGGAAGGGGGGGGAAACTACGAGCAGTACTTC. The chain is built from TRBV7-8 and TRBJ2-7; D may be TRBD2 (7 bases). This CDR3 contains 15 residues. In germline, CDR1 is SGHVS, CDR2 FQNEAQ. The ends were cut back, 3 bases at V and 3 bases at J, with 15 bases in the middle. Looking up the rest from reference TRBV7-8 and TRBJ2-7 gives the full variable domain: GAGVSQSPRYKVAKRGQDVALRCDPISGHVSLFWYQQALGQGPEFLTYFQNEAQLDKSGLPSDRFFAERPEGSVSTLKIQRTQQEDSAVYLCASSLEGGGNYEQYFGPGTRLTVT.

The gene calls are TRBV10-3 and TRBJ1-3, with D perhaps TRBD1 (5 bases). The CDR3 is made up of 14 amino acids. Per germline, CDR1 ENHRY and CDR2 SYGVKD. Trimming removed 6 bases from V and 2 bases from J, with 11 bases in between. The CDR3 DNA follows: TGTGCCATCAGCACACCGACAGCTGGAAACACCATATATTTT. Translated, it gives CAISTPTAGNTIYF.

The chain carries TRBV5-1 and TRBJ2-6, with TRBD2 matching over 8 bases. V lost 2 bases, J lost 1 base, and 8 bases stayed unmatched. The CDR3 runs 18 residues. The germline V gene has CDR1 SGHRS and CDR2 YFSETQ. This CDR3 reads CASSFRGGGRSGANVLTF. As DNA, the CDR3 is TGCGCCAGCAGCTTTCGGGGGGGCGGAAGGTCTGGGGCCAACGTCCTGACTTTC.